This T cell receptor (beta chain) was captured by sequencing in a study of blood T cell repertoires in COVID-19. The overall study: From the United States, Italy and Spain came samples of acute and convalescent COVID-19. PBMCs, B-cell-depleted T cells, or T cells provided the cDNA or gDNA that made up the material.

Concerning this clone: This CDR3 is also generated by other DNA sequences in the sample.

Repertoires were generated with immunoSEQ multiplex PCR, while TCRdb's copy carries only in-frame clones and drops some. The data contain roughly 250,000 clones, about 87% of them seen just once; the ten biggest clones take up 2.5% to 3%. V trimming: 5 bases; J trimming: 8 bases; junction bases outside the gene matches: 7. Germline V gene lookup returns CDR1 LNHDA and CDR2 SQIVND (reference sequence). The CDR3 totals 14 residues. This clonotype was obtained from a woman aged 45 to 65 who had recovered from COVID-19. Sequencing was performed on PBMCs or T cells enriched from blood (not recorded which). The chain couples TRBV19 to TRBJ1-4; TRBD1 agrees at 8 bases. The CDR3 DNA follows: TGTGCCAGTAGTCCGGACAGGGATCGCGAAAAACTGTTTTTT. Its translation is CASSPDRDREKLFF.